These 31 T cell receptor beta chains share one sample of origin, sequenced in a study of T cells after yellow fever vaccination. TCRdb processed the 5' RACE reads anew with MiXCR; each CDR3 protein has one entry. This table holds hundreds of thousands of distinct CDR3 sequences, roughly 13% found once. The source material was PBMCs, sampled on the day of the yellow fever booster vaccination. These receptors were obtained from a man in his thirties or forties who received the YFV17D yellow fever vaccine.

This clonotype was seen a few times. The chain is built from TRBV25-1 and TRBJ2-7; 7 positions match TRBD2. Germline assignment: CDR1 MGHDK and CDR2 SYGVNS. V shed 6 bases and J 1 base; nucleotides not matched to a gene: 9. This CDR3 is built from 15 residues. CDR3 sequence reads: CASRMGEGESYEQYF. Here the CDR3 DNA reads TGTGCCAGCAGGATGGGGGAGGGAGAATCCTACGAGCAGTACTTC.

The V call is TRBV28, the J call TRBJ2-7; the match to TRBD1 covers 11 bases. The CDR3 totals 16 residues. The germline gives CDR1 MDHEN, CDR2 SYDVKM. V lost 2 bases and J lost 2; bases outside the gene matches: 5. In DNA form, the CDR3 reads TGTGCCAGCAGTTTAGGTGGGACAGGGGGTCCCTACGAGCAGTACTTC. Translated: CASSLGGTGGPYEQYF.

This clonotype was picked up many times. The chain links TRBV6-2 or TRBV6-3 to TRBJ2-1; D might be TRBD2 (5 bases). V was shortened by 8 bases and J by 4 bases, with 12 bases between the two germline ends. In germline, CDR1 is MNHEY, CDR2 SVGEGT. This CDR3 region has 13 residues. The CDR3 coding sequence is TGTGCCAGCCTGAGCGGCGAGTACAATGAGCAGTTCTTC. Protein: CASLSGEYNEQFF.

The chain recombines TRBV11-2 with TRBJ2-1, with D perhaps assigned TRBD1 or TRBD2 (6 bases each). V was pared by 5 bases and J by 9 bases, with 20 bases between. The length of the CDR3 is 15 residues. Germline loops: CDR1 SGHAT, CDR2 FQNNGV. This CDR3 reads CASSPEGVYSGEQFF. The CDR3 DNA follows: TGTGCCAGCAGCCCGGAGGGGGTCTACTCTGGTGAGCAGTTCTTC.

The chain uses TRBV5-1 and TRBJ1-5; the D gene is possibly TRBD1 (6 bases). The CDR3 covers 15 residues. V lost 3 bases and J lost 1, with 11 bases in between. Per germline, CDR1 SGHRS and CDR2 YFSETQ. CDR3 nucleotide sequence: TGCGCCAGCAGCTGGGGGCCTTTGAGCAATCAGCCCCAGCATTTT. Translating it yields CASSWGPLSNQPQHF.

This clonotype was picked up a small number of times. The chain uses TRBV6-4 and TRBJ2-7; D gene ambiguous. The CDR3 runs to 12 residues. V lost 3 bases, J lost 2 bases, and 5 bases lay in between. In germline, CDR1 is MRHNA, CDR2 SNTAGT. The CDR3 protein is CASSEVPYEQYF. The CDR3 nucleotides read TGTGCCAGCAGTGAGGTTCCCTACGAGCAGTACTTC.

This clonotype was recorded at least ten times. At one of its ends the junction is not consistent with the germline gene, which may arise from a read error. The J gene is TRBJ2-1, the V gene TRBV12-3 or TRBV12-4; 9 bases are a match to TRBD1. This CDR3 region has 14 residues. CDR3 residues: CASSLGTGYNEQFF. In DNA form, the CDR3 reads TGCGCCAGCAGCTTGGGGACAGGGTACAATGAGCAGTTCTTC.

In this sample, this clonotype turned up many times. The rearrangement links TRBV10-3 to TRBJ2-1; 12 bases agree with TRBD2. CDR3 size: 16 residues. CDR1 is ENHRY, CDR2 SYGVKD, per germline. The junction had 4 bases not matched to a gene; V was cut back by 3 bases and J by 4 bases. The CDR3 region is CAISDQTSGSYNEQFF. For the CDR3, the DNA is TGTGCCATCAGTGACCAGACTAGCGGGAGTTACAATGAGCAGTTCTTC.

This clonotype appeared a few times. The J gene is TRBJ2-1, the V gene TRBV4-3, with D uncertain. Trimming shortened V by 5 bases and J by 2 bases, and 19 bases separated the two germline ends. Germline CDR1 LGHNA, CDR2 YSLEER. The CDR3 loop spans 17 amino acids. DNA of the CDR3: TGCGCCAGCAGCAAGACTCCTGGATTGATAACCTACAATGAGCAGTTCTTC. Amino acids: CASSKTPGLITYNEQFF.

The CDR3 nucleotides read TGCAGTGCTAGAGGCGTTTGGAGCTCCTACGAGCAGTACTTC. Protein product: CSARGVWSSYEQYF. The chain joins TRBV20-1 to TRBJ2-7; D call uncertain. Germline CDR1 reads DFQATT; CDR2 reads SNEGSKA (reference sequence). This CDR3 contains 14 residues. Trimming took 1 base from V and 0 from J, leaving 10 bases between them.

The rearrangement uses TRBV7-2 and TRBJ1-5; tentative D call: TRBD1 (5 bases). CDR3 length: 12 amino acids. In germline, CDR1 is SGHTA, CDR2 FQGNSA. CDR3 amino acids: CATDRLNQPQHF. CDR3 bases: TGTGCTACTGACAGACTCAATCAGCCCCAGCATTTT.

This clonotype appeared a few times. V gene TRBV5-1 combines with J gene TRBJ2-5; weak D call: TRBD1 (6 bases). This CDR3 has 13 residues. V was pared by 5 bases and J by 1 base, with 9 bases between. CDR1 is SGHRS, CDR2 YFSETQ, per germline. The CDR3 is CASRDSSQETQYF. DNA of the CDR3: TGCGCCAGCAGGGACAGTTCCCAAGAGACCCAGTACTTC.

This clonotype was recorded at least ten times. This chain uses TRBV7-9 with TRBJ1-1; 7 positions match TRBD1. The germline V gene has CDR1 SEHNR and CDR2 FQNEAQ (reference sequence). V lost 4 bases, J lost 1 base, and 3 bases stayed unmatched. The CDR3 sequence is 14 residues long. CDR3 in amino acids: CASSYRQGNTEAFF. Here the CDR3 DNA reads TGTGCCAGCAGCTACCGACAGGGGAACACTGAAGCTTTCTTT.

This chain uses TRBV11-2 with TRBJ2-1; 9 bases fit TRBD1. This CDR3 comprises 14 residues. Germline V gives CDR1 SGHAT, CDR2 FQNNGV. Trimming cost V 0 bases and J 12 bases; bases outside gene matches: 6. CDR3 sequence (DNA): TGTGCCAGCAGCTTAGATCGGGGACAGGGAAGGCAGTTCTTC. It specifies CASSLDRGQGRQFF.

This clonotype was observed a few times. The chain recombines TRBV5-1 with TRBJ1-3; no definite D call. V dropped 7 bases and J dropped 0 bases, with 11 bases sitting between them. This CDR3 has 14 residues. Germline V lookup: CDR1 SGHRS, CDR2 YFSETQ. The chain's CDR3 is CASGPESSGNTIYF. The CDR3 DNA sequence: TGCGCCAGCGGGCCGGAGAGCTCTGGAAACACCATATATTTT.

The V gene is TRBV27, the J gene TRBJ2-7, with D perhaps matching TRBD1 or TRBD2 (5 bases each). Trimming pared 5 bases from V and 0 bases from J, leaving 23 bases between. Per the germline V gene, CDR1 is MNHEY and CDR2 is SMNVEV (reference sequence). The CDR3 runs to 18 residues. CDR3 DNA: TGTGCCAGCAGTCCAAAACCGGGACGTTCTAAGAGCTCCTACGAGCAGTACTTC. This encodes CASSPKPGRSKSSYEQYF.

This rearrangement joins TRBV12-5 to TRBJ2-1, with D possibly being TRBD2 (6 bases). Trimming left V 6 bases short and J 8 bases short, with 17 bases between. Germline values: CDR1 LGHNT, CDR2 FRNRAP. CDR3 length: 14 residues. The CDR3 spells CASGRDSYLDEQFF. The CDR3 DNA reads as TGTGCTAGTGGCCGGGACTCCTACCTCGATGAGCAGTTCTTC.

This clonotype has a single count. This rearrangement joins TRBV20-1 to TRBJ2-6; possibly TRBD1 or TRBD2 for D (6 bases each). The CDR3 has 16 residues. CDR1 is DFQATT and CDR2 is SNEGSKA in the germline V gene (reference sequence). V dropped 3 bases and J dropped 0 bases, with 12 bases sitting between them. This CDR3 reads CSASGGFFSGANVLTF. CDR3 sequence (DNA): TGCAGTGCTAGCGGGGGCTTTTTCTCTGGGGCCAACGTCCTGACTTTC.

CDR3 in DNA: TGTGCCAGCAGTTACTCGATAGCGGGTTACGAGCAGTACTTC. It is translated as CASSYSIAGYEQYF. This sequence joins TRBV6-5 and TRBJ2-7; the match to TRBD2 covers 7 bases. The length of the CDR3 is 14 residues. The germline CDR1 and CDR2 sequences are MNHEY and SVGAGI. With 0 bases clipped from V and 4 bases from J, the junction kept 3 bases outside the gene matches.

The chain has TRBV20-1 and TRBJ2-1, with D possibly matching TRBD2 (7 bases). This CDR3 spans 12 amino acids. Trimming removed 5 bases at V and 6 bases at J, with 11 bases between. Germline CDR1 DFQATT, CDR2 SNEGSKA (reference sequence). CDR3 coding DNA: TGCAGTGCTTGGAGGGGGGGCAATGAGCAGTTCTTC. The encoded protein is CSAWRGGNEQFF.

This clonotype has a handful of counts. V gene TRBV3-1 combines with J gene TRBJ1-5, with D uncertain. The CDR3 runs to 13 residues. The V end lost 1 base, the J end lost 7 bases, and 8 bases lay between the germline ends. Germline V lookup: CDR1 LGHDT, CDR2 YNNKEL (reference sequence). For the CDR3, the DNA is TGTGCCAGCAGCCAAGGACGAACCCAGCCCCAGCATTTT. Encoded protein: CASSQGRTQPQHF.

The sample holds a few counts of this clonotype. V is TRBV11-2 and J is TRBJ2-3; possibly TRBD1 for D (6 bases). The CDR3 extends over 14 amino acids. Between the trimmed V and J ends, which lost 6 bases and 8 bases, there was a span of 18 bases. The germline CDR1 and CDR2 sequences are SGHAT and FQNNGV. This CDR3 is CASRPEGVGGTQYF. CDR3 nucleotide sequence: TGTGCCAGCAGACCAGAGGGGGTTGGGGGTACGCAGTATTTT.

J is TRBJ2-7 and V is TRBV6-2 or TRBV6-3, with no clear D. Germline V gene data show CDR1 as MNHEY and CDR2 as SVGEGT. The CDR3 spans 14 residues. Trimming left V 10 bases short and J 2 bases short, with 18 bases between. As DNA, the CDR3 is TGTGCCACCTCCCGTACCGAACTCCCCTACGAGCAGTACTTC. Translated, it gives CATSRTELPYEQYF.

The chain uses TRBV7-2 and TRBJ1-1; 9 nucleotides align to TRBD1. Germline trimming cut 7 bases from V and 3 bases from J; bases unmatched to any gene: 3. This CDR3 has 13 amino acids. CDR1 is SGHTA and CDR2 is FQGNSA in the germline V gene. The CDR3 nucleotides are TGTGCCAGCATACAGGGGGCGTACACTGAAGCTTTCTTT. Amino acids: CASIQGAYTEAFF.

This clonotype has only a few counts. The chain is built from TRBV7-9 and TRBJ2-5; D gene ambiguous. In germline, CDR1 is SEHNR, CDR2 FQNEAQ (reference sequence). The V and J ends lost 3 bases and 4 bases respectively, with 18 bases between them. The CDR3 totals 16 residues. The CDR3 loop reads CASSLGVRSETETQYF. Here the CDR3 DNA reads TGTGCCAGCAGCTTGGGCGTTCGCTCGGAGACAGAGACCCAGTACTTC.

Note on this clonotype: The junction departs from germline at one end; a sequencing error may be responsible. This chain joins TRBV20-1 and TRBJ2-3; D might be TRBD2 (6 bases). Looked up from germline, CDR1 is DFQATT and CDR2 is SNEGSKA (reference sequence). This CDR3 region has 16 residues. CDR3 nucleotides: TGCTGTGCTAGAGCCCCCGCGAGCGGGTACGCAGATACGCAGTATTTT. It translates to CCARAPASGYADTQYF.

The chain has TRBV20-1 and TRBJ2-1, with D perhaps TRBD2 (5 bases). Between the trimmed V and J ends, which lost 0 bases and 9 bases, there was a span of 9 bases. Germline assignment: CDR1 DFQATT and CDR2 SNEGSKA (reference sequence). CDR3 length: 12 residues. CDR3 region: CSARDRGSEQFF. The CDR3 nucleotides are TGCAGTGCTAGAGATCGGGGAAGTGAGCAGTTCTTC.

This clonotype was observed a handful of times. This CDR3 reads CASSRGLAEKDNEQFF. DNA of the CDR3: TGTGCCAGCAGCCGAGGACTAGCGGAGAAGGACAATGAGCAGTTCTTC. The J gene is TRBJ2-1, the V gene TRBV7-2; 10 bases agree with TRBD2. With 5 bases clipped from V and 5 bases from J, the junction kept 9 bases outside the gene matches. The CDR3 totals 16 residues. Germline assignment: CDR1 SGHTA and CDR2 FQGNSA.

The chain employs TRBV11-2 and TRBJ2-7, with 7 bases fitting TRBD2. Losses at the gene ends were 4 bases for V and 0 bases for J; bases not matched to a gene: 9. This CDR3 comprises 16 residues. Germline V CDR1 and CDR2: SGHAT, FQNNGV. The CDR3 loop reads CASSYGWRGSSYEQYF. CDR3 DNA sequence: TGTGCCAGCAGCTACGGTTGGCGGGGGAGCTCCTACGAGCAGTACTTC.

The chain recombines TRBV11-2 with TRBJ2-1; possibly TRBD1 or TRBD2 for D (5 bases each). Trimming took off 0 bases at V and 6 bases at J, with 27 bases between the two ends. Germline V gene sequence: CDR1 SGHAT, CDR2 FQNNGV. The CDR3 is made up of 20 amino acids. In DNA form, the CDR3 reads TGTGCCAGCAGCTTAGAACCCGGGACCCGCGGCACCTTAGGGTCCAATGAGCAGTTCTTC. Translation: CASSLEPGTRGTLGSNEQFF.

Here the CDR3 DNA reads TGTGCCAGCTCACCCGCTACGTCTAACACTGAAGCTTTCTTT. Its protein product is CASSPATSNTEAFF. The chain recombines TRBV18 with TRBJ1-1; the D is unclear. The germline V and J ends were trimmed by 3 bases and 2 bases, with 10 bases remaining between them. Germline CDR1 KGHSH, CDR2 LQKENI. The CDR3 runs to 14 residues.